These T cell receptor beta chains were read from a single sample in a study of cytomegalovirus exposure and HLA in healthy donors. Clones were sequenced by immunoSEQ multiplex PCR, and TCRdb holds only the in-frame ones, with some missing. The sample includes roughly 180,000 clones, about four fifths seen only once; the top ten take approximately 2.9%. Sequencing input: PBMCs. Receptors originate from a female donor in good health and CMV-seronegative. Both conserved end residues are part of each CDR3. The D gene is left open where the match is weak. Clone size, where shown, is once, few, many, or a class for clones that have expanded.

j_gene,v_gene,d_gene,abundance,CDR3nt,CDR3aa
TRBJ2-7,TRBV27,.,few,TGTGCCAGCAGTTTGTCACGGCGGTACGAGCAGTACTTC,CASSLSRRYEQYF
TRBJ2-1,TRBV6-4,.,once,TGTGCCAGCAGTGACTCGTCAGGGGCCCACAATGAGCAGTTCTTC,CASSDSSGAHNEQFF
TRBJ2-1,TRBV10-3,.,.,TGTGCCATCAGTGATCCACGGGAGAAGCAGTTCTTC,CAISDPREKQFF
TRBJ2-3,TRBV6-5,.,few,TGTGCCAGCAGTTACCGAAGACAGAATACGCAGTATTTT,CASSYRRQNTQYF
TRBJ1-6,TRBV30,TRBD1,.,TGTGCCTGGAGCCCCCCGGGACAGAGATATAATTCACCCCTCCACTTT,CAWSPPGQRYNSPLHF
TRBJ1-1,TRBV6-5,TRBD1,few,TGTGCCAGCACCAGGGGGGCGGGCGAAGCTTTCTTT,CASTRGAGEAFF
TRBJ2-1,TRBV19,.,.,TGTGCCAGTTCCCCCCAGGGGCTAGGGATGCACAATGAGCAGTTCTTC,CASSPQGLGMHNEQFF
TRBJ1-4,TRBV2,TRBD1,.,TGTGCCAGCTCTCTCTACAGGGGAAGGAATGAAAAACTGTTTTTT,CASSLYRGRNEKLFF
TRBJ2-3,TRBV29-1,.,.,TGCAGCGTTCAGGGTGGAAGGGGCACAGATACGCAGTATTTT,CSVQGGRGTDTQYF
TRBJ2-1,TRBV7-6,TRBD2,.,TGTGCCAGCAGCTTAGCTCCGGGACTAGCAAGAAACAATGAGCAGTTCTTC,CASSLAPGLARNNEQFF
TRBJ2-1,TRBV10-1,.,few,TGCGCCAGCAGTGAATTAGTGTACAATGAGCAGTTCTTC,CASSELVYNEQFF
TRBJ1-6,TRBV5-1,.,.,TGCGCCAGCAGCTTGGACGGGGATCGGGATTCACCCCTCCACTTT,CASSLDGDRDSPLHF
TRBJ2-3,TRBV7-3,.,.,TGTGCCAGCAGCTTAAGTGCCCCGGGAGCGGGTAACACAGATACGCAGTATTTT,CASSLSAPGAGNTDTQYF
TRBJ1-2,TRBV6-5,.,.,TGTGCCGCGTGGAGATATGGCTACACCTTC,CAAWRYGYTF
TRBJ2-3,TRBV5-1,.,.,TGCGCCAGCAGAGACATCCCCACTAGCACAGATACGCAGTATTTT,CASRDIPTSTDTQYF
TRBJ1-5,TRBV19,TRBD1,.,TGTGCCAGTAGTATAGTAGGGGGCACGGGCAATCAGCCCCAGCATTTT,CASSIVGGTGNQPQHF